The 19 T cell receptor beta chains below all came from one sample that was sequenced in a study of blood T cell repertoires in COVID-19. The repertoire was sequenced with immunoSEQ multiplex PCR; TCRdb's copy has only in-frame clones and lacks some. Of about 420,000 clones detected, around 90% appear once; the ten largest clones hold 0.8% to 1%. The sequenced material came from peripheral blood. The origin of the receptors is a young man with COVID-19, enrolled during active disease.

The DNA for the CDR3 is TGTGCCACCAGCAGAGATGGATGGGGGGGCGCTGAAGCTTTCTTT. This codes for CATSRDGWGGAEAFF. This rearrangement joins TRBV15 to TRBJ1-1, with a weak D call TRBD1 (6 bases). CDR1 is LNHNV, CDR2 YYDKDF, per germline (reference sequence). The CDR3 consists of 15 residues. Between the trimmed V and J ends, which lost 0 bases and 6 bases, there was a span of 14 bases.

CDR3 coding DNA: TGTGCCATCAGTGGGAATCTACACGACTTAGGCTCCTACGAGCAGTACTTC. Translating it yields CAISGNLHDLGSYEQYF. The V call is TRBV10-3, the J call TRBJ2-7; no reliable D call. The CDR3 is made up of 17 amino acids. The V end lost 4 bases, the J end lost 0 bases, and 19 bases lay between the germline ends. Germline V gives CDR1 ENHRY, CDR2 SYGVKD.

The rearrangement joins TRBV27 to TRBJ1-3; D unclear. CDR1 and CDR2 (germline): MNHEY, SMNVEV (reference sequence). This CDR3 has 15 amino acids. Trimming shortened V by 4 bases and J by 0 bases, and 10 bases separated the two germline ends. CDR3 nucleotides: TGTGCCAGCAGTTCCTCTGCGGTCTCTGGAAACACCATATATTTT. It translates to CASSSSAVSGNTIYF.

V is TRBV19 and J is TRBJ2-3; TRBD2 agrees at 12 bases. This CDR3 is 14 amino acids long. J gave up 8 bases and V 7 bases, and 7 bases lay outside the gene matches. CDR1 LNHDA and CDR2 SQIVND come from the germline V gene (reference sequence). CDR3 nucleotides: TGTGCCAGTACCCTAGCGGGGGGGCACGGTACGCAGTATTTT. It yields the protein CASTLAGGHGTQYF. The entire variable domain, with the rest obtained from reference TRBV19 and TRBJ2-3, is as follows: DGGITQSPKYLFRKEGQNVTLSCEQNLNHDAMYWYRQDPGQGLRLIYYSQIVNDFQKGDIAEGYSVSREKKESFPLTVTSAQKNPTAFYLCASTLAGGHGTQYFGPGTRLTVL.

This chain links TRBV6-6 with TRBJ2-7; 10 bases are shared with TRBD1. The CDR3 extends over 16 amino acids. V dropped 0 bases and J dropped 3; count of bases not matched to a gene: 5. The germline V gene encodes CDR1 MNHNY and CDR2 SVGAGI (reference sequence). The CDR3 DNA follows: TGTGCCAGCAGTTACTCCGGGACAGGGGTAAGCTACGAGCAGTACTTC. This translates into CASSYSGTGVSYEQYF.

The V call is TRBV2, the J call TRBJ1-1; possibly TRBD1 for D (6 bases). This CDR3 has 12 amino acids. Germline lookup yields CDR1 SNHLY and CDR2 FYNNEI. The CDR3 DNA reads TGTGGTATGGGGGGGGCGAACACTGAAGCTTTCTTT. Translating it yields CGMGGANTEAFF.

Comments on this clone: In the same sample, other DNA sequences code for this CDR3. V and J are TRBV24-1 and TRBJ2-7; TRBD1 agrees at 10 bases. The germline CDR1 and CDR2 sequences are KGHDR and SFDVKD. V gave up 4 bases and J gave up 4 bases; unmatched junction bases: 3. The CDR3 runs 14 residues. DNA of the CDR3: TGTGCCACCAGTGACCCGGGACAGGGGTACGAGCAGTACTTC. Protein product: CATSDPGQGYEQYF.

Worth noting for this clone: The sample holds other DNA sequences that translate to the same CDR3. This sequence joins TRBV7-9 and TRBJ1-2; D may be TRBD1 (5 bases). CDR3 size: 12 residues. V lost 5 bases and J 4 bases, leaving 8 bases between the germline ends. Germline V gene sequence: CDR1 SEHNR, CDR2 FQNEAQ (reference sequence). The CDR3 region is CASSPQAYGYTF. In DNA, the CDR3 is TGTGCCAGCAGCCCACAGGCCTATGGCTACACCTTC.

The chain carries TRBV6-4 and TRBJ2-3; TRBD2 agrees at 12 bases. J lost 3 bases, V lost 10 bases, and 8 bases had no gene match. The germline gives CDR1 MRHNA, CDR2 SNTAGT. The CDR3 is made up of 15 amino acids. CDR3 DNA sequence: TGTGCCACCAAATCTAGCGGGGGGGCAACAGATACGCAGTATTTT. Amino acids: CATKSSGGATDTQYF.

The rearrangement links TRBV19 to TRBJ2-3, with 7 bases lining up with TRBD2. CDR3 length: 13 amino acids. With V trimmed by 4 bases and J by 2 bases, 0 bases remained unmatched. In germline, CDR1 is LNHDA, CDR2 SQIVND (reference sequence). CDR3 loop: CASSKRDTDTQYF. The CDR3 DNA follows: TGTGCCAGTAGTAAGCGGGACACAGATACGCAGTATTTT.

The rearrangement uses TRBV2 and TRBJ1-2, with D possibly TRBD1 on 6 matching bases. V was shortened by 2 bases and J by 7 bases, with 11 bases between the two germline ends. Germline V CDR1 and CDR2: SNHLY, FYNNEI. The CDR3 loop spans 13 amino acids. DNA of the CDR3: TGTGCCAGCAGTGAAACCTCAGGGGCTGGCTACACCTTC. As protein: CASSETSGAGYTF.

The chain links TRBV1 to TRBJ2-7; TRBD2 is the table's D call and was not checked against the DNA. TRBV1 is annotated as a pseudogene. The CDR3 sequence is 12 residues long. In DNA, the CDR3 is TGCACCCCGGGACTAGCGGTATCCGAGCAGTACTTC. Its protein is CTPGLAVSEQYF.

The gene calls are TRBV4-1 and TRBJ2-1; a possible D gene is TRBD2 (6 bases). The V and J ends lost 3 bases and 6 bases respectively, with 18 bases between them. Germline CDR1 reads MGHRA; CDR2 reads YSYEKL. This CDR3 has 16 residues. CDR3 residues: CASSHDPGLEFNEQFF. The CDR3 DNA reads as TGCGCCAGCAGCCACGATCCGGGACTCGAATTCAATGAGCAGTTCTTC.

The genes are TRBV29-1 and TRBJ1-2, with 8 bases fitting TRBD1. The CDR3 has 12 residues. Looked up from germline, CDR1 is SQVTM and CDR2 is ANQGSEA. The junction had 5 bases not matched to a gene; V was cut back by 7 bases and J by 4 bases. The CDR3 protein is CSAIGQGYGYTF. The DNA for the CDR3 is TGCAGCGCTATCGGACAGGGCTATGGCTACACCTTC.

The rearrangement links TRBV27 to TRBJ2-7; 9 bases align to TRBD2. The J segment lost 2 bases and the V segment lost 8 bases, leaving 7 bases of the junction unmatched. Germline-derived CDR1 and CDR2 are MNHEY and SMNVEV (reference sequence). The CDR3 runs 14 residues. As DNA, the CDR3 is TGTGCCAGCTCCTATAGCGGGAGCACCTACGAGCAGTACTTC. Protein sequence: CASSYSGSTYEQYF.

V is TRBV14 and J is TRBJ1-2; 11 bases are a match to TRBD1. Losses at the gene ends were 3 bases for V and 3 bases for J; bases not matched to a gene: 12. The CDR3 has 18 amino acids. Germline CDR1 and CDR2: SGHDN and FVKESK. The CDR3 DNA sequence: TGTGCCAGCAGCCAGCAACCGGGACAGGGGGGTTCCGACTATGGCTACACCTTC. The encoded protein is CASSQQPGQGGSDYGYTF.

This chain joins TRBV5-4 and TRBJ2-3; 15 positions agree with TRBD2. This CDR3 is 20 amino acids long. V was pared by 4 bases and J by 4 bases, with 16 bases of the junction left unmatched. Germline V lookup: CDR1 SGHNT, CDR2 YYREEE (reference sequence). CDR3 nucleotides: TGTGCCAGCAGCCGAAAAGGGACTAGCGGGGGGACTGGGATGGCAGATACGCAGTATTTT. This gives the protein CASSRKGTSGGTGMADTQYF.

V usage is TRBV7-9 and J usage is TRBJ2-1, with a tentative D call TRBD2 (5 bases). The V end was cut by 4 bases, the J end by 5 bases, with 18 bases between. This CDR3 contains 16 residues. Germline CDR1 SEHNR, CDR2 FQNEAQ (reference sequence). This CDR3 is CASSSPPADWDNEQFF. The CDR3 DNA reads TGTGCCAGCAGCTCCCCCCCCGCGGACTGGGACAATGAGCAGTTCTTC.

This clone was detected only once. The chain uses TRBV10-2 and TRBJ1-1; D uncertain. Germline V lookup: CDR1 WSHSY, CDR2 SAAADI. This CDR3 spans 14 amino acids. V lost 3 bases to trimming and J lost 0 bases, with 8 bases between them. The CDR3 coding sequence is TGCGCCAGCAGTGAATCACGGTTGAACACTGAAGCTTTCTTT. Translating gives CASSESRLNTEAFF.